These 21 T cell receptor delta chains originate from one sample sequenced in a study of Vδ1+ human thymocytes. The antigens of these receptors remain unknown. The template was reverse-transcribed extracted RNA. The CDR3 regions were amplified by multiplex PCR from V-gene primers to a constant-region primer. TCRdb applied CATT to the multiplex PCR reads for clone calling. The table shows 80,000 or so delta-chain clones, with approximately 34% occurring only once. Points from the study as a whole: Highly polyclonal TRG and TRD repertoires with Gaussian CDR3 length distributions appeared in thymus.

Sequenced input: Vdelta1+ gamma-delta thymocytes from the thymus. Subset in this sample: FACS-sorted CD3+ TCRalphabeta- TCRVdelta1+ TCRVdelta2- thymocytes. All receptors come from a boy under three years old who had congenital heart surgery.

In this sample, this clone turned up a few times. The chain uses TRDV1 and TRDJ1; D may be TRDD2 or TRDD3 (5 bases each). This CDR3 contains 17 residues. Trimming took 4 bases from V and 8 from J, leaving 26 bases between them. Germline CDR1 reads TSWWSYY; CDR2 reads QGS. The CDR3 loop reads CALGGLSSYWPHGKLIF. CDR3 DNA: TGTGCTCTTGGGGGCCTTTCCTCGTACTGGCCTCACGGGAAACTCATCTTT.

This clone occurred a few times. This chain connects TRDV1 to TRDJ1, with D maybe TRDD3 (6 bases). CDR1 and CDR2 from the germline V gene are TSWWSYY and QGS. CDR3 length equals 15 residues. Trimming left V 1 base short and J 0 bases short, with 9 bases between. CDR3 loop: CALGERGDYTDKLIF. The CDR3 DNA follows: TGTGCTCTTGGGGAACGAGGGGATTACACCGATAAACTCATCTTT.

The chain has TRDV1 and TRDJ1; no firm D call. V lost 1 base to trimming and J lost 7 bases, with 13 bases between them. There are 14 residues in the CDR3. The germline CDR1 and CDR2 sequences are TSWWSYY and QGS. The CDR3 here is CALGEPSTVTKLIF. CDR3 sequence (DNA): TGTGCTCTTGGGGAACCTAGCACCGTAACTAAACTCATCTTT.

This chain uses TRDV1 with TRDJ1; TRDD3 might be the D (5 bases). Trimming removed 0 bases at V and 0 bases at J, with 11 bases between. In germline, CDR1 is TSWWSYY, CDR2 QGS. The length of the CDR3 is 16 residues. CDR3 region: CALGELAKGYTDKLIF. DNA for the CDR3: TGTGCTCTTGGGGAACTAGCTAAGGGATACACCGATAAACTCATCTTT.

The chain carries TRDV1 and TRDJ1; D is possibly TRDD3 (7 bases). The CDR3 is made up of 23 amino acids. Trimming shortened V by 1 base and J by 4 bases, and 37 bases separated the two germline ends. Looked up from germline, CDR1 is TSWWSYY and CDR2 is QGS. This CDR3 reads CALGEPSYLRPNQYWGSGDKLIF. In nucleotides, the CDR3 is TGTGCTCTTGGGGAACCCTCCTACCTCAGACCTAATCAGTACTGGGGATCTGGCGATAAACTCATCTTT.

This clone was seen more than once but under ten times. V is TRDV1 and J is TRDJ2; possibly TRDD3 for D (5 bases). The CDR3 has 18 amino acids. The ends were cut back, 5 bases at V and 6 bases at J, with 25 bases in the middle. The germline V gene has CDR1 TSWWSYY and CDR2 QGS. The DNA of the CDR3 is TGTGCTCTTGGGTCTAGGAAAGCTACTGGTATCATATCAGCACAACTCTTCTTT. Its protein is CALGSRKATGIISAQLFF.

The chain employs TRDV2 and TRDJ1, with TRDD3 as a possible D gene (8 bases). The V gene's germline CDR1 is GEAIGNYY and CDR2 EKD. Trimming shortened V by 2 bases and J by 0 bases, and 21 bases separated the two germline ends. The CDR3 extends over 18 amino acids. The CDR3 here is CACDIPTFGGFNTDKLIF. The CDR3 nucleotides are TGTGCCTGTGACATTCCTACGTTTGGGGGATTTAACACCGATAAACTCATCTTT.

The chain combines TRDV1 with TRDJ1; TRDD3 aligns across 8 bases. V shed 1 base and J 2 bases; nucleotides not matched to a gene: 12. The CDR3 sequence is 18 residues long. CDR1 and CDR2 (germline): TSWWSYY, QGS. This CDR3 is CALGERYWGEPVTDKLIF. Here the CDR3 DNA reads TGTGCTCTTGGGGAACGATACTGGGGGGAACCTGTAACCGATAAACTCATCTTT.

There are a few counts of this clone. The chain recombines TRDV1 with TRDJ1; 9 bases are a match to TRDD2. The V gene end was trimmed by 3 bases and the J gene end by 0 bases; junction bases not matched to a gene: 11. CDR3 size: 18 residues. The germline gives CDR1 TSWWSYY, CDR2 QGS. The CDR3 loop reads CALGESAFLRVYTDKLIF. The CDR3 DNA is TGTGCTCTTGGGGAGTCGGCCTTCCTACGTGTCTACACCGATAAACTCATCTTT.

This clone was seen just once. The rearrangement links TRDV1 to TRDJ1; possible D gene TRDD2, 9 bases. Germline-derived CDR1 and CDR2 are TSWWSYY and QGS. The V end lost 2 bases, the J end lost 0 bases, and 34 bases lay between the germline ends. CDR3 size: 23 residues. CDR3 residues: CALGETPSLPTGGSSKYTDKLIF. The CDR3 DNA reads TGTGCTCTTGGGGAAACCCCCAGCCTTCCTACTGGGGGCTCATCGAAGTACACCGATAAACTCATCTTT.

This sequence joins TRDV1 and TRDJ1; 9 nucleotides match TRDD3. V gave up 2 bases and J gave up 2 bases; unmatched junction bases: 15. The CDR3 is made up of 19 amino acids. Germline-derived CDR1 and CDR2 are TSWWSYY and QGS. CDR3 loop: CALGESTSVGDIGTDKLIF. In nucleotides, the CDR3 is TGTGCTCTTGGGGAATCAACCTCAGTGGGGGATATCGGGACCGATAAACTCATCTTT.

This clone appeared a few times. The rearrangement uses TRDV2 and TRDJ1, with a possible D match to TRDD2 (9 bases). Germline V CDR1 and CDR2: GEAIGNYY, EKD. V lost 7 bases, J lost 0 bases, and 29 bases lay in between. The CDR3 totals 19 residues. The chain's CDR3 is CAWGPAFLLLLGDTDKLIF. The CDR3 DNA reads TGTGCCTGGGGACCGGCCTTCCTACTTCTACTGGGGGACACCGATAAACTCATCTTT.

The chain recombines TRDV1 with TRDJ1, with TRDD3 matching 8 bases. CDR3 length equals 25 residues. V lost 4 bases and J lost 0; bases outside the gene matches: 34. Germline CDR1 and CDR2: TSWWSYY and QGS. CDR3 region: CALGVRPHPTGSSGGPPLYTDKLIF. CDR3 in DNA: TGTGCTCTTGGGGTCCGACCCCACCCTACCGGTTCGTCTGGGGGACCGCCACTATACACCGATAAACTCATCTTT.

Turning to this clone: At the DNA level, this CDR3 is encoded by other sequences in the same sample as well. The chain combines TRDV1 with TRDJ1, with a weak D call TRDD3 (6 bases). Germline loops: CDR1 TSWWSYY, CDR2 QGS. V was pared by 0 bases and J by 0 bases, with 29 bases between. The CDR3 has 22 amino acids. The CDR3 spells CALGELGLPFLRLGAYTDKLIF. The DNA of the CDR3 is TGTGCTCTTGGGGAACTCGGTTTACCTTTCTTACGACTGGGTGCGTACACCGATAAACTCATCTTT.

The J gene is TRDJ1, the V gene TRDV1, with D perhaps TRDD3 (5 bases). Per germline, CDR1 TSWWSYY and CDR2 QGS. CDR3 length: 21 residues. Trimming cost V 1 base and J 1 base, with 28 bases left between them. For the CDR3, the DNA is TGTGCTCTTGGGGAACCATTTCCAAATGCGTGGTTGGGGACTACCACCGATAAACTCATCTTT. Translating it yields CALGEPFPNAWLGTTTDKLIF.

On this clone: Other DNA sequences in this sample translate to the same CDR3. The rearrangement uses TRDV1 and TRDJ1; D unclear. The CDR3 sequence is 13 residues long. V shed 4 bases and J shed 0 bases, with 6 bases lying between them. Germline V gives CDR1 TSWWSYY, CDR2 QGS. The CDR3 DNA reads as TGTGCTCTTGGGGGGCCGTACACCGATAAACTCATCTTT. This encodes CALGGPYTDKLIF.

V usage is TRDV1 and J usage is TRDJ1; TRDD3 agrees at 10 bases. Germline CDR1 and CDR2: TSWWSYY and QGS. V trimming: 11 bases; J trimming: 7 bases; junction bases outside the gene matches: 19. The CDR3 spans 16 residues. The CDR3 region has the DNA TGTGCTGTCAGAGCTACTGGGGGATCCTGTAGAGGTAAACTCATCTTT. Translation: CAVRATGGSCRGKLIF.

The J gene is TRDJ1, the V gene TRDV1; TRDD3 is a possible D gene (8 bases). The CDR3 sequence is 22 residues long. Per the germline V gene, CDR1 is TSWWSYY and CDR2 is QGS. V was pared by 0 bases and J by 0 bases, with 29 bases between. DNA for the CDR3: TGTGCTCTTGGGGAACTTTCCCCATTCCTACGAGGGATACGCCCTTACACCGATAAACTCATCTTT. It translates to CALGELSPFLRGIRPYTDKLIF.

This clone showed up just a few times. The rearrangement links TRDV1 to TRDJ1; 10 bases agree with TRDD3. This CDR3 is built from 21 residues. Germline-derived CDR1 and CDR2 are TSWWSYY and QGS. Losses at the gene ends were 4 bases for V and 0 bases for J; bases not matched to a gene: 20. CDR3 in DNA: TGTGCTCTTGGGGGAAAAGAGACGGGGGATACGTCCTACCTGTACACCGATAAACTCATCTTT. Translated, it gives CALGGKETGDTSYLYTDKLIF.

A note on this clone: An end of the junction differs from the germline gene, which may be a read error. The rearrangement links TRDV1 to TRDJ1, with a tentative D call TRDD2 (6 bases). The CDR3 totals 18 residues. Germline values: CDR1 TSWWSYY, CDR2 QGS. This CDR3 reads CALGEPSYYVLPTDKLIF. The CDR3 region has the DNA TGTGCTCTTGGGGAACCCTCTTACTACGTCCTACCGACCGATAAACTGATCTTT.

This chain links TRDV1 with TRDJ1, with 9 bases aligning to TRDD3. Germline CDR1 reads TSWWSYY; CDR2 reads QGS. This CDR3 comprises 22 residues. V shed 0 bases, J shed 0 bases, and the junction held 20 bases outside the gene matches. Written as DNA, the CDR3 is TGTGCTCTTGGGGAACTAGTACACCACTACCGAACTGGGGGACGGTACACCGATAAACTCATCTTT. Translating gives CALGELVHHYRTGGRYTDKLIF.